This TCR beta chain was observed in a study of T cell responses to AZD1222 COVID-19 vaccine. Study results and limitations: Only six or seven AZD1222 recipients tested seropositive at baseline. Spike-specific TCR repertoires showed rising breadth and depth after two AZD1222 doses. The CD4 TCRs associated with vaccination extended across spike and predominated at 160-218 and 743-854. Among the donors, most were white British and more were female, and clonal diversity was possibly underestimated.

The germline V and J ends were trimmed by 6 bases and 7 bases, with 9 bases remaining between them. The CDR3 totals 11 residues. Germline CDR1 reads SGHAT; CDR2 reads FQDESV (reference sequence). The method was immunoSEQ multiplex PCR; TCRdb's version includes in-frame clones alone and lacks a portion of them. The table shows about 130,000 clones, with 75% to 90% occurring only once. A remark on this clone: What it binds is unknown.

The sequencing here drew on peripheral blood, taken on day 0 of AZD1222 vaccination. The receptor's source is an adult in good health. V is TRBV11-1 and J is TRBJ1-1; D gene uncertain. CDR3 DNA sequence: TGTGCCAGCAGTCTAACGGGTGAAGCTTTCTTT. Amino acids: CASSLTGEAFF.